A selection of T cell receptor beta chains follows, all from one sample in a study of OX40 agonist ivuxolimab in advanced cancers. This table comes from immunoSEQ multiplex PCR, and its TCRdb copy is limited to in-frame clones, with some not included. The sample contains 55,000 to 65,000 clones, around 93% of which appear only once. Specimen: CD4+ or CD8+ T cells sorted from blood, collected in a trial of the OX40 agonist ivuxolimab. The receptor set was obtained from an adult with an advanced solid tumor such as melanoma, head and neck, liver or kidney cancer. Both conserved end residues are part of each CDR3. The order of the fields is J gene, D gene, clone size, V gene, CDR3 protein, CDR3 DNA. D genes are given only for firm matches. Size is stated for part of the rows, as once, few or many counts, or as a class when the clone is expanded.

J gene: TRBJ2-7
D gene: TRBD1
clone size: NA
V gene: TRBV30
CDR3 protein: CAWSELQGAVLEQYF
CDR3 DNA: TGTGCCTGGAGTGAGCTACAGGGGGCTGTTTTAGAGCAGTACTTC

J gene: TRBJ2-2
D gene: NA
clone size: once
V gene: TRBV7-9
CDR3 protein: CASSFGTGELFF
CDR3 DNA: TGTGCCAGCAGCTTCGGCACCGGGGAGCTGTTTTTT

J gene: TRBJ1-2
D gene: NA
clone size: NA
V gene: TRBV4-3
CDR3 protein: CASSQEIRGPGGYTF
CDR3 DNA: TGCGCCAGCAGCCAAGAAATTCGGGGCCCCGGGGGCTACACCTTC

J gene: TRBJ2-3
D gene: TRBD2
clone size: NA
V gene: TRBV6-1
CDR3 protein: CASSLAGGTDTQYF
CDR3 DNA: TGTGCCAGCAGTCTAGCGGGGGGCACAGATACGCAGTATTTT

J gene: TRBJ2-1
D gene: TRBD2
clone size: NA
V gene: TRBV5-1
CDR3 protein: CASRGLEEYNEQFF
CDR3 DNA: TGCGCCAGTAGGGGACTAGAGGAGTACAATGAGCAGTTCTTC

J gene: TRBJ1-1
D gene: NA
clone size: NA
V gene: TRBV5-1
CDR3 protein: CASSLDSLNTEAFF
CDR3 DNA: TGCGCCAGCAGCTTGGACAGCCTAAACACTGAAGCTTTCTTT

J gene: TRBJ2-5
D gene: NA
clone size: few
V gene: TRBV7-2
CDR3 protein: CATMTNTGSGTQYF
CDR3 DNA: TGTGCCACCATGACGAACACAGGGTCCGGGACCCAGTACTTC

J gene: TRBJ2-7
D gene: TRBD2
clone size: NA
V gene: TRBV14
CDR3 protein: CASSLTSGTHEQYF
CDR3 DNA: TGTGCCAGCAGCCTAACTAGCGGCACCCACGAGCAGTACTTC

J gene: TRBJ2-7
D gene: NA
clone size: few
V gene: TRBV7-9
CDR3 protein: CASSLGTDSYEQYF
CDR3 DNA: TGTGCCAGCAGCTTAGGAACAGACTCCTACGAGCAGTACTTC

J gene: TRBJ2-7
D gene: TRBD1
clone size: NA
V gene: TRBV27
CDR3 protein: CASSLLFVGTGKGEQYF
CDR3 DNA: TGTGCCAGCAGTTTACTTTTTGTAGGGACAGGGAAGGGCGAGCAGTACTTC